This paragraph reports one T cell receptor (beta chain). Its specificity is not known. Template switching with 5'RACE generated the TCR cDNA and added a universal primer site and UMIs. TCRdb redid the calling of the 5' RACE reads with MiXCR, one entry per CDR3 protein. The sample holds 200,000 to 300,000 distinct CDR3 sequences, approximately 12% seen once. This record comes from a study of T cells after yellow fever vaccination. For the study at large: SMART-Seq v4 Ultra Low Input handled preparation of low-cell-number fractions. Study observations and caveats: Primary-vaccination clones mostly resurfaced post-booster (about 96% CD4, about 87% CD8).

The V gene's germline CDR1 is MNHEY and CDR2 SVGEGT. The CDR3 covers 12 residues. Trimming cost V 6 bases and J 3 bases; bases outside gene matches: 1. V and J are TRBV6-2 or TRBV6-3 and TRBJ2-7, with 8 bases that match TRBD1. This clonotype was sampled from a young man who received the YFV17D yellow fever vaccine. The source material was CD4+ T cells sorted from PBMCs, sampled 45 days after the yellow fever booster vaccination. The CDR3 DNA is TGTGCCAGCAGGGACAGGGTCTACGAGCAGTACTTC. It codes for CASRDRVYEQYF.